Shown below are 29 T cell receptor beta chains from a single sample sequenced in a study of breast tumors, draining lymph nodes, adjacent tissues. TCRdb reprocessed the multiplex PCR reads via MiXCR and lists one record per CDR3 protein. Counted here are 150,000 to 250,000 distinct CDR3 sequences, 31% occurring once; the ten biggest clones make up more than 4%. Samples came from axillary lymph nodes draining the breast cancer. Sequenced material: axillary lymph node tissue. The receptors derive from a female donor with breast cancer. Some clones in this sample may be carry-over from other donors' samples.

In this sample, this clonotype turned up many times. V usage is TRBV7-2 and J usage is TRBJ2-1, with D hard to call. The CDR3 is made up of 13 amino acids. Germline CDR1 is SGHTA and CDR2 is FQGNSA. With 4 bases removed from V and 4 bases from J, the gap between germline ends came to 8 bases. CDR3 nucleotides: TGTGCCAGCAGCTCTGGACGATACAATGAGCAGTTCTTC. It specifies CASSSGRYNEQFF. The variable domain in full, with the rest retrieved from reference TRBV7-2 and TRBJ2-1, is GAGVSQSPSNKVTEKGKDVELRCDPISGHTALYWYRQSLGQGLEFLIYFQGNSAPDKSGLPSDRFSAERTGGSVSTLTIQRTQQEDSAVYLCASSSGRYNEQFFGPGTRLTVL.

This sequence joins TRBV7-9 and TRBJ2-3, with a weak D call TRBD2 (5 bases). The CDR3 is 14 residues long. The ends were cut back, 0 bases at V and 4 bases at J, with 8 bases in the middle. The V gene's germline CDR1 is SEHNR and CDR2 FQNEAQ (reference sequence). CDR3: CASSLAGVADTQYF. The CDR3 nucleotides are TGTGCCAGCAGCTTAGCGGGAGTGGCAGATACGCAGTATTTT.

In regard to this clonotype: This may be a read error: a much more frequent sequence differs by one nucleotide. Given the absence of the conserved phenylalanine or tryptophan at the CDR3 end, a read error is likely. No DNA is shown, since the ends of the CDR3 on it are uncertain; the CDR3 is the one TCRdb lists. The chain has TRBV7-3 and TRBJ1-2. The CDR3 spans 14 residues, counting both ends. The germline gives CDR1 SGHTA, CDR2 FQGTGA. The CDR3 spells CASSTGLAGEKQCL.

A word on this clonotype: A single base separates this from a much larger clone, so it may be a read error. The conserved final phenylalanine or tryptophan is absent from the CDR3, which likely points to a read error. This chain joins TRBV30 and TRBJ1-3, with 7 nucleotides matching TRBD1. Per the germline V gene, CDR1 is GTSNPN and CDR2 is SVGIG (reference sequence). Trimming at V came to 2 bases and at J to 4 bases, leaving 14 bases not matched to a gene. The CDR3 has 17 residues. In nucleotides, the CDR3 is TGTGCCTGGAGTACCCAGGGGGGTAGCGGTTCAGGAAACACCATATATTCT. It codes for CAWSTQGGSGSGNTIYS.

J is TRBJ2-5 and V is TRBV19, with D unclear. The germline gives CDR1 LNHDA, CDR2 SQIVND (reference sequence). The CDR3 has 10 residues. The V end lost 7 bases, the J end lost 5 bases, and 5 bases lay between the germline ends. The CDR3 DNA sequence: TGTGCCAGTACTTTTGAGACCCAGTACTTC. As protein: CASTFETQYF.

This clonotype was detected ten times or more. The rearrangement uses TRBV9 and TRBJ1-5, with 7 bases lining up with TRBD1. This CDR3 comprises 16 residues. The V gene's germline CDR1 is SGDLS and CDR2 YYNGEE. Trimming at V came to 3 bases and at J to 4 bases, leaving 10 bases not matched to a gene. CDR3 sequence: CASSAARTGGNQPQHF. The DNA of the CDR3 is TGTGCCAGCAGCGCAGCCCGGACAGGCGGGAATCAGCCCCAGCATTTT.

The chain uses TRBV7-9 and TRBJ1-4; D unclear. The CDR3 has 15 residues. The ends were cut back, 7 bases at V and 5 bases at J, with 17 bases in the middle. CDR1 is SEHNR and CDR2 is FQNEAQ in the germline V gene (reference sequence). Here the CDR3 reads CASKLANGVNEKLFF. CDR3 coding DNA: TGTGCCAGCAAATTAGCGAACGGCGTGAATGAAAAACTGTTTTTT.

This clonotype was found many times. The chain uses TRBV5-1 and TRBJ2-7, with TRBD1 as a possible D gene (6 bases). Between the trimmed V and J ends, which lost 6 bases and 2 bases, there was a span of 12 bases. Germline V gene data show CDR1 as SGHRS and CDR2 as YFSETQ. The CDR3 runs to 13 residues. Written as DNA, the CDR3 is TGCGCCAGCACGAAGGACAGTACCTACGAGCAGTACTTC. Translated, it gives CASTKDSTYEQYF.

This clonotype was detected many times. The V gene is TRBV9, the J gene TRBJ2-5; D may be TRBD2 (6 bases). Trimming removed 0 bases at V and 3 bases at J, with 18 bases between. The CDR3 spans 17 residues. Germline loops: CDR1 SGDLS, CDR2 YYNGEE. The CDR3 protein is CASSVDSLGRREETQYF. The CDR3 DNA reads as TGTGCCAGCAGCGTAGATAGCTTAGGAAGGAGGGAAGAGACCCAGTACTTC.

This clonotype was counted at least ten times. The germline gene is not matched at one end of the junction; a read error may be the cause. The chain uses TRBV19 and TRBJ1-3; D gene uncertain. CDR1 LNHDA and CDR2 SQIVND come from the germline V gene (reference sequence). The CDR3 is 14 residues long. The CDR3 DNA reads TGTGCCAATAGTGCGAGTGGGGCTGGAAACACCATATATTTT. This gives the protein CANSASGAGNTIYF.

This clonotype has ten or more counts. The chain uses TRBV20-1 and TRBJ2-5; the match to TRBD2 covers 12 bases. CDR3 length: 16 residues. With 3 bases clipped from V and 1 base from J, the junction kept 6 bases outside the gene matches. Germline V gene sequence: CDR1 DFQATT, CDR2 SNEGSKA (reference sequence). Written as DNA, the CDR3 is TGCAGTGCTAGGGGAACACTAGCGGGGGGCCAAGAGACCCAGTACTTC. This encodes CSARGTLAGGQETQYF.

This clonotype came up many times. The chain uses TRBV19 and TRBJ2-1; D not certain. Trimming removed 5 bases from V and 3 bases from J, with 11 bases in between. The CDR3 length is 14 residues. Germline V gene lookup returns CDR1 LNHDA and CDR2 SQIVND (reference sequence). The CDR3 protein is CASSHGGDYNEQFF. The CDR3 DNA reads TGTGCCAGTAGTCATGGTGGGGACTACAATGAGCAGTTCTTC.

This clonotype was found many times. The CDR3 DNA follows: TGTGCTAGTGGTTCCCGGTCGGGTGGCTACACCTTC. Its protein is CASGSRSGGYTF. This chain connects TRBV12-5 to TRBJ1-2; D uncertain. This CDR3 contains 12 residues. From germline, CDR1 is LGHNT and CDR2 FRNRAP. V gave up 4 bases and J gave up 7 bases, with 10 bases separating them.

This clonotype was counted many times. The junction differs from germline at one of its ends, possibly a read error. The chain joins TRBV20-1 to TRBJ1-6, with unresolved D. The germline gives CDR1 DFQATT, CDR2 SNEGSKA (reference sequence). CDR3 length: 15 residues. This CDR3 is CSARDLGSANSPLRF. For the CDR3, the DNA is TGCAGTGCTAGAGATCTAGGGTCCGCAAATTCACCCCTCCGCTTT.

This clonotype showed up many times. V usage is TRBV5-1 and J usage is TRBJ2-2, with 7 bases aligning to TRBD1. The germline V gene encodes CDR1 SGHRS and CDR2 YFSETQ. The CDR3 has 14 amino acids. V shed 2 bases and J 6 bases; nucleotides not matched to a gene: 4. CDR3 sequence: CASSLDRASGELFF. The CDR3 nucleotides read TGCGCCAGCAGCTTAGACAGGGCTTCCGGGGAGCTGTTTTTT.

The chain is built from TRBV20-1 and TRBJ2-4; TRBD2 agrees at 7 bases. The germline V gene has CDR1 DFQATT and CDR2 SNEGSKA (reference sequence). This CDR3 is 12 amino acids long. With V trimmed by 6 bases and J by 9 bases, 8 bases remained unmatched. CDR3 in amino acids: CSAPPSGGIQYF. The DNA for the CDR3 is TGCAGTGCCCCTCCCTCGGGAGGCATTCAGTACTTC.

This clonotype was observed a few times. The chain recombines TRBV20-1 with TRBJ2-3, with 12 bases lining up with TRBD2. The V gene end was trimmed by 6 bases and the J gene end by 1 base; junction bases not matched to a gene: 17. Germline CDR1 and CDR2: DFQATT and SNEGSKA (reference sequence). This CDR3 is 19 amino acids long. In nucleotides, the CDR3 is TGCAGTGCCAAACCAGGACTAGCGGGGTCCTCGCTTCGCACAGATACGCAGTATTTT. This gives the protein CSAKPGLAGSSLRTDTQYF.

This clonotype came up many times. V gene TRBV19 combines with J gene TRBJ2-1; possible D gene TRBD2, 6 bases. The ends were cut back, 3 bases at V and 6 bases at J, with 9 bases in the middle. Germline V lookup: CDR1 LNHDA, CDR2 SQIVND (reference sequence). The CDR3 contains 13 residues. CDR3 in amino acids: CASSIRDFNEQFF. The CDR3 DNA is TGTGCCAGTAGTATTCGGGACTTCAATGAGCAGTTCTTC.

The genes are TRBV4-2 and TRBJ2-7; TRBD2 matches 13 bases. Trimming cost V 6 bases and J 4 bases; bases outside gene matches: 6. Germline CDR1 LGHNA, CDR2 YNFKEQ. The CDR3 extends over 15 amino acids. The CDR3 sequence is CASRPLAGGKYEQYF. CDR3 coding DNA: TGTGCCAGCAGACCACTAGCGGGGGGGAAATACGAGCAGTACTTC.

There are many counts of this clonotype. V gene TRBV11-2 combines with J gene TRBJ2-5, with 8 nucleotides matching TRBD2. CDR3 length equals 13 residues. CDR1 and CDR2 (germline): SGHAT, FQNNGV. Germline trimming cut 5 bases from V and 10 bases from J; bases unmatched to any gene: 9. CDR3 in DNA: TGTGCCAGCAGCCCGCCTACGGGGGGGGGCCAGTACTTC. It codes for CASSPPTGGGQYF.

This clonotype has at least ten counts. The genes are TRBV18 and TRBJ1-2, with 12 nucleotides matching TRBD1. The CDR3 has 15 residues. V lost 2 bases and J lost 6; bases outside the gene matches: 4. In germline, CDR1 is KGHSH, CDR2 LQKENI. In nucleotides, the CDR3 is TGTGCCAGCTCACCAGACGGGACAGGGGGCAATGGCTACACCTTC. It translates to CASSPDGTGGNGYTF.

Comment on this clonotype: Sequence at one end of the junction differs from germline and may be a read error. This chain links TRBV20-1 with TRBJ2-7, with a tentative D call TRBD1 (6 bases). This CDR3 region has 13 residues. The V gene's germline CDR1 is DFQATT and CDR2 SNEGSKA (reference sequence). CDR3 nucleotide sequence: TGCAGTGGAGATCCCACGGACAGCTACGCGCAGTACTTC. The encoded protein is CSGDPTDSYAQYF.

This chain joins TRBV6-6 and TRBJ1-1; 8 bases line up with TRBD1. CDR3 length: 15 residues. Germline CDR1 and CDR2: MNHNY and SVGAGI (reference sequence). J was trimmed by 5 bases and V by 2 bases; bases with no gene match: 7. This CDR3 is CASSYPQGARTEAFF. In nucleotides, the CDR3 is TGTGCCAGCAGTTACCCGCAGGGGGCGCGGACTGAAGCTTTCTTT.

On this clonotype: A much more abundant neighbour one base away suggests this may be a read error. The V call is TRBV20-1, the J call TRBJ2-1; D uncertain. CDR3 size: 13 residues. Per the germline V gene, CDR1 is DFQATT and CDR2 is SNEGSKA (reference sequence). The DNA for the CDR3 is TGCATCGCGGTTCATCTGGGGAACAGTGCGCAGTTCTTC. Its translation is CIAVHLGNSAQFF.

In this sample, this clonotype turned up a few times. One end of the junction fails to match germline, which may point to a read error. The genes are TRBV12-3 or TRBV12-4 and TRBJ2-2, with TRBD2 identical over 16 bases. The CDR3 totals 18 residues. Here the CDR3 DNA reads TGTGCCAGCAACTCGGGACTAGCGGGAGGGCGAGGCACCGGGGGGCTGTTTTTT. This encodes CASNSGLAGGRGTGGLFF.

The CDR3 DNA reads TGTGCCAGCAGCTTAGGGGGGACAGGGGTCACTGAAGCTTTCTTT. Residues: CASSLGGTGVTEAFF. The genes are TRBV7-9 and TRBJ1-1, with 10 bases matching TRBD1. Trimming removed 1 base from V and 4 bases from J; junction bases left unmatched: 3. Germline values: CDR1 SEHNR, CDR2 FQNEAQ (reference sequence). CDR3 length: 15 residues.

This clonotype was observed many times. The CDR3 DNA follows: TGTGCCGACAGGGGGCTGAGTGGGGCCAACGTCCTGACTTTC. Translated: CADRGLSGANVLTF. This chain connects TRBV2 to TRBJ2-6; TRBD1 agrees at 10 bases. V shed 11 bases, J shed 3 bases, and the junction held 4 bases outside the gene matches. The length of the CDR3 is 14 residues. Germline CDR1 is SNHLY and CDR2 is FYNNEI.

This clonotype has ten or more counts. CDR3 in DNA: TGTGCCAGCAGAAATGGACTAGCGGGAGGGTCGGAGACCCAGTACTTC. The encoded protein is CASRNGLAGGSETQYF. The V and J genes are TRBV7-2 and TRBJ2-5; 15 positions match TRBD2. The length of the CDR3 is 16 residues. The germline gives CDR1 SGHTA, CDR2 FQGNSA. J lost 5 bases, V lost 6 bases, and 7 bases had no gene match.

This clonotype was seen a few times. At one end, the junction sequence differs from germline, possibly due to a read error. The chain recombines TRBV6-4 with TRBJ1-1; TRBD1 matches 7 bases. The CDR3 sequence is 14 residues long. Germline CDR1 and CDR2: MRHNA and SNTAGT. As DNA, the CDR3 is TGTGCCCGCAGTTACAGGGGTCCAAACACTGAAGCTTTCTTT. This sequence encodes CARSYRGPNTEAFF.